Following are 29 T cell receptor beta chains from one sample sequenced in a study of regulatory T cells in long-lasting Graves disease. The TCR beta library used iRepertoire HTBI primers with Arm-PCR amplification of CDR3. One entry per CDR3 protein results from TCRdb running MiXCR on the multiplex PCR reads. The sample lists 350,000 to 500,000 distinct CDR3 sequences, roughly 21% occurring once. Specified time point: persistent/refractory GD, antithyroid drugs over 5 years with positive TRAb. PBMC-derived RNA was used for the TCR library. Sequencing was performed on peripheral blood mononuclear cells (PBMCs), taken when the disease was refractory, from a patient treated with antithyroid drugs. Receptors originate from a female donor with Graves disease.

CDR3 sequence (DNA): TGTGCCAGCGCCGGGACAGCTAGCAATCAGCCCCAGCATTTT. Its protein product is CASAGTASNQPQHF. The genes are TRBV5-5 and TRBJ1-5, with 7 bases matching TRBD1. CDR3 length equals 14 residues. V lost 7 bases to trimming and J lost 0 bases; unmatched junction nucleotides: 4. Germline assignment: CDR1 SGHKS and CDR2 YYEKEE (reference sequence).

Turning to this clonotype: Sequence at one end of the junction differs from germline and may be a read error. This chain links TRBV12-3 or TRBV12-4 with TRBJ2-1; the match to TRBD2 covers 12 bases. The CDR3 totals 16 residues. The CDR3 coding sequence is TGTGCCAGCAATTTACTAGCGGGAGGCCCCTACAATGAGCAGTTCTTC. It is translated as CASNLLAGGPYNEQFF.

This clonotype was recorded at least ten times. The chain couples TRBV11-2 to TRBJ1-1; D uncertain. Germline V lookup: CDR1 SGHAT, CDR2 FQNNGV. V lost 6 bases, J lost 0 bases, and 14 bases lay in between. The CDR3 totals 15 residues. The CDR3 spells CASSPGGNMNTEAFF. In DNA, the CDR3 is TGTGCCAGCAGTCCAGGCGGGAACATGAACACTGAAGCTTTCTTT.

This clonotype showed up just a few times. The chain uses TRBV4-1 and TRBJ2-5; TRBD1 might be the D (6 bases). There are 16 residues in the CDR3. Trimming removed 0 bases from V and 5 bases from J, with 16 bases in between. Germline loops: CDR1 MGHRA, CDR2 YSYEKL. In DNA form, the CDR3 reads TGCGCCAGCAGCCAAGAGGGCAGGGGAGTTGGGGAGACCCAGTACTTC. This gives the protein CASSQEGRGVGETQYF.

The rearrangement uses TRBV5-1 and TRBJ2-7; 8 bases map to TRBD1. Trimming took 0 bases from V and 3 from J; bases not matched to a gene: 8. Per germline, CDR1 SGHRS and CDR2 YFSETQ. This CDR3 spans 16 amino acids. This CDR3 reads CASSLGQGREGYEQYF. CDR3 nucleotides: TGCGCCAGCAGCTTGGGACAGGGGCGGGAAGGCTACGAGCAGTACTTC. Variable domain in full (rest from reference TRBV5-1 and TRBJ2-7): KAGVTQTPRYLIKTRGQQVTLSCSPISGHRSVSWYQQTPGQGLQFLFEYFSETQRNKGNFPGRFSGRQFSNSRSEMNVSTLELGDSALYLCASSLGQGREGYEQYFGPGTRLTVT.

This clonotype was seen a few times. This chain joins TRBV29-1 and TRBJ2-2; 7 nucleotides align to TRBD2. V lost 7 bases, J lost 4 bases, and 6 bases stayed unmatched. CDR1 is SQVTM, CDR2 ANQGSEA, per germline. This CDR3 comprises 13 residues. Written as DNA, the CDR3 is TGCAGCGGGTGGCGGGGGAGCACCGGGGAGCTGTTTTTT. Translated: CSGWRGSTGELFF.

The rearrangement uses TRBV20-1 and TRBJ2-7; D possibly uses TRBD1 or TRBD2 (5 bases each). V was pared by 6 bases and J by 2 bases, with 17 bases between. Germline V lookup: CDR1 DFQATT, CDR2 SNEGSKA (reference sequence). This CDR3 is 14 amino acids long. CDR3 residues: CSAASGTYPYEQYF. As DNA, the CDR3 is TGCAGTGCAGCCTCCGGGACCTATCCCTACGAGCAGTACTTC.

This clonotype was detected ten times or more. CDR3 sequence (DNA): TGTGCCAGCAGATCCGGGACAGGTAATCAGCCCCAGCATTTT. It yields the protein CASRSGTGNQPQHF. The chain carries TRBV2 and TRBJ1-5, with 8 nucleotides matching TRBD1. The CDR3 totals 14 residues. Trimming at V came to 6 bases and at J to 4 bases, leaving 5 bases not matched to a gene. Germline V gene sequence: CDR1 SNHLY, CDR2 FYNNEI. The whole variable domain, filled in from reference TRBV2 and TRBJ1-5, reads EPEVTQTPSHQVTQMGQEVILRCVPISNHLYFYWYRQILGQKVEFLVSFYNNEISEKSEIFDDQFSVERPDGSNFTLKIRSTKLEDSAMYFCASRSGTGNQPQHFGDGTRLSIL.

This clonotype was found once. The conserved phenylalanine or tryptophan is not found at the CDR3 terminus, so this likely reflects a read error. This chain links TRBV28 with TRBJ1-5; D is perhaps TRBD1 (5 bases). Germline V gene sequence: CDR1 MDHEN, CDR2 SYDVKM. The CDR3 is made up of 14 amino acids. Trimming stripped 5 bases from V and 0 bases from J, with 8 bases between. The CDR3 DNA reads as TGTGCCAGCAGTGGACATAATAGCAATCAGCCCCAGCATTCT. This translates into CASSGHNSNQPQHS.

Many counts were recorded for this clonotype. The rearrangement joins TRBV2 to TRBJ2-2, with TRBD2 as a possible D gene (6 bases). The V and J ends lost 4 bases and 0 bases respectively, with 9 bases between them. The CDR3 runs 15 residues. Germline V lookup: CDR1 SNHLY, CDR2 FYNNEI. CDR3 residues: CASSGVAANTGELFF. CDR3 DNA sequence: TGTGCCAGCAGTGGGGTAGCGGCGAACACCGGGGAGCTGTTTTTT. Full variable domain (rest looked up from reference TRBV2 and TRBJ2-2): EPEVTQTPSHQVTQMGQEVILRCVPISNHLYFYWYRQILGQKVEFLVSFYNNEISEKSEIFDDQFSVERPDGSNFTLKIRSTKLEDSAMYFCASSGVAANTGELFFGEGSRLTVL.

V gene TRBV11-2 combines with J gene TRBJ2-5, with TRBD2 matching over 15 bases. This CDR3 is 16 amino acids long. In germline, CDR1 is SGHAT, CDR2 FQNNGV. V trimming: 5 bases; J trimming: 4 bases; junction bases outside the gene matches: 5. Here the CDR3 DNA reads TGTGCCAGCAGCCCAGGGACTAGCGGGGGGCTAGAGACCCAGTACTTC. Amino acid sequence: CASSPGTSGGLETQYF.

This chain links TRBV29-1 with TRBJ2-2; D is unresolved. V was clipped by 4 bases and J by 1 base, with 7 bases between them. The CDR3 sequence is 13 residues long. Per the germline V gene, CDR1 is SQVTM and CDR2 is ANQGSEA. CDR3 in amino acids: CSVGRLNTGELFF. CDR3 DNA sequence: TGCAGCGTTGGCCGACTGAACACCGGGGAGCTGTTTTTT.

This sequence joins TRBV10-3 and TRBJ2-2; 11 bases map to TRBD1. There are 13 residues in the CDR3. CDR1 ENHRY and CDR2 SYGVKD come from the germline V gene. The CDR3 region is CVTGTGGTGELFF. The CDR3 DNA reads as TGTGTCACCGGGACAGGGGGTACCGGGGAGCTGTTTTTT.

This clonotype was observed a handful of times. The genes are TRBV4-1 and TRBJ1-5, with a possible D match to TRBD1 (6 bases). The germline V and J ends were trimmed by 0 bases and 5 bases, with 14 bases remaining between them. Germline V lookup: CDR1 MGHRA, CDR2 YSYEKL. The CDR3 is 16 amino acids. As DNA, the CDR3 is TGCGCCAGCAGCCAAGATTGGCGGGGGCAGGATCAGCCCCAGCATTTT. This encodes CASSQDWRGQDQPQHF.

This clonotype was recorded at least ten times. The rearrangement links TRBV28 to TRBJ1-5; TRBD1 is a possible D gene (5 bases). V was trimmed by 7 bases and J by 7 bases, leaving 11 bases between them. CDR1 is MDHEN and CDR2 is SYDVKM in the germline V gene. The CDR3 runs 12 residues. This CDR3 is CASTTGGQPQHF. CDR3 nucleotides: TGTGCCAGCACCACCGGGGGGCAGCCCCAGCATTTT. The variable domain in full, with the rest retrieved from reference TRBV28 and TRBJ1-5, is DVKVTQSSRYLVKRTGEKVFLECVQDMDHENMFWYRQDPGLGLRLIYFSYDVKMKEKGDIPEGYSVSREKKERFSLILESASTNQTSMYLCASTTGGQPQHFGDGTRLSIL.

The chain joins TRBV7-2 to TRBJ1-3; possibly TRBD1 for D (6 bases). Between the trimmed V and J ends, which lost 8 bases and 0 bases, there was a span of 17 bases. The CDR3 consists of 16 residues. CDR1 SGHTA and CDR2 FQGNSA come from the germline V gene. DNA for the CDR3: TGTGCCAGCTACCCAGGGGACTTGAGCTCTGGAAACACCATATATTTT. It encodes CASYPGDLSSGNTIYF.

On this clonotype itself: A read error may be the cause here, since a much bigger clone is one base away. J is TRBJ1-2 and V is TRBV30; no firm D call. The ends were cut back, 2 bases at V and 7 bases at J, with 11 bases in the middle. The CDR3 sequence is 12 residues long. Germline CDR1 is GTSNPN and CDR2 is SVGIG (reference sequence). Here the CDR3 reads CAWSPFRGGYTF. The CDR3 nucleotides are TGTGCCTGGAGTCCATTTAGAGGTGGCTACACCTTC.

This clonotype was detected ten times or more. The chain couples TRBV28 to TRBJ1-2; unclear D gene. The CDR3 is made up of 14 amino acids. Germline values: CDR1 MDHEN, CDR2 SYDVKM. Trimming removed 2 bases at V and 2 bases at J, with 9 bases between. Here the CDR3 reads CASSLPGRNYGYTF. The CDR3 DNA is TGTGCCAGCAGTTTACCGGGGAGGAACTATGGCTACACCTTC.

The V and J genes are TRBV5-4 and TRBJ1-4; tentative D call: TRBD1 (6 bases). CDR3 length: 16 amino acids. Trimming stripped 4 bases from V and 4 bases from J, with 17 bases between. Germline lookup yields CDR1 SGHNT and CDR2 YYREEE (reference sequence). The CDR3 DNA reads TGTGCCAGCAGCCGATTCGAGAGGACAGATAATGAAAAACTGTTTTTT. Translated: CASSRFERTDNEKLFF.

CDR3 residues: CASRLSDVSYGYTF. CDR3 nucleotide sequence: TGTGCCAGCAGACTCTCGGACGTATCATATGGCTACACCTTC. This chain uses TRBV5-4 with TRBJ1-2, with no clear D. The CDR3 has 14 residues. V lost 5 bases and J lost 5, with 16 bases in between. Germline lookup yields CDR1 SGHNT and CDR2 YYREEE (reference sequence).

This clonotype occurred many times. This chain links TRBV20-1 with TRBJ1-4, with 9 bases matching TRBD1. V lost 3 bases to trimming and J lost 7 bases; unmatched junction nucleotides: 6. This CDR3 contains 14 residues. Germline CDR1 reads DFQATT; CDR2 reads SNEGSKA (reference sequence). The CDR3 region has the DNA TGCAGTGCTAGGGTAGGACAGGGGAGTGAAAAACTGTTTTTT. Translation gives CSARVGQGSEKLFF.

The chain joins TRBV5-6 to TRBJ2-5, with 11 bases lining up with TRBD1. Trimming at V came to 7 bases and at J to 4 bases, leaving 12 bases not matched to a gene. The CDR3 runs 16 residues. Germline-derived CDR1 and CDR2 are SGHDT and YYEEEE. The DNA for the CDR3 is TGTGCCAGCCAAAGTCCCGGGACAGGGGGAACAGAGACCCAGTACTTC. This sequence encodes CASQSPGTGGTETQYF.

This clonotype has a count of ten or more. The DNA for the CDR3 is TGTGCCAGCAGTTCGCTAGCGGGCCGATACGAGCAGTACTTC. Translating gives CASSSLAGRYEQYF. The chain combines TRBV7-8 with TRBJ2-7, with TRBD2 matching over 8 bases. This CDR3 comprises 14 residues. Germline V gene lookup returns CDR1 SGHVS and CDR2 FQNEAQ. The V and J ends lost 6 bases and 4 bases, in that order; junction bases with no gene match: 8.

In this sample, this clonotype turned up many times. The chain is built from TRBV7-8 and TRBJ2-7; no clear D. The CDR3 covers 15 residues. Deletions cut 1 base from V and 7 bases from J, with 17 bases between. Germline CDR1 SGHVS, CDR2 FQNEAQ. The CDR3 region is CASSLGASTIWEQYF. The CDR3 region has the DNA TGTGCCAGCAGCTTAGGAGCGAGCACCATATGGGAGCAGTACTTC.

This clonotype was counted ten times or more. The genes are TRBV2 and TRBJ1-1, with TRBD1 matching over 8 bases. The CDR3 extends over 14 amino acids. J lost 2 bases, V lost 6 bases, and 5 bases had no gene match. Germline CDR1 SNHLY, CDR2 FYNNEI. The CDR3, as DNA: TGTGCCAGCAGCTCAGGGGGCAGAAACACTGAAGCTTTCTTT. Its protein is CASSSGGRNTEAFF.

This clonotype has at least ten counts. V gene TRBV12-3 or TRBV12-4 combines with J gene TRBJ2-5; 9 bases are shared with TRBD2. V shed 6 bases, J shed 1 base, and the junction held 3 bases outside the gene matches. This CDR3 is 14 amino acids long. The CDR3 loop is CASRPTSGQETQYF. The CDR3 DNA is TGTGCCAGCAGGCCGACTAGCGGCCAAGAGACCCAGTACTTC.

This clonotype came up a few times. The rearrangement uses TRBV24-1 and TRBJ2-1; the D gene is possibly TRBD2 (6 bases). Per the germline V gene, CDR1 is KGHDR and CDR2 is SFDVKD. The CDR3 covers 17 residues. Trimming removed 0 bases at V and 1 base at J, with 12 bases between. DNA of the CDR3: TGTGCCACCAGTGATTTGGATATCGCGGGATCCTACAATGAGCAGTTCTTC. It encodes CATSDLDIAGSYNEQFF.

This clonotype has ten or more counts. The V and J genes are TRBV7-3 and TRBJ1-1; weak D call: TRBD1 (5 bases). The V gene's germline CDR1 is SGHTA and CDR2 FQGTGA. The CDR3 loop spans 13 amino acids. V was trimmed by 5 bases and J by 5 bases, leaving 12 bases between them. This CDR3 is CASSLDIGTEAFF. The CDR3 DNA is TGTGCCAGCAGCCTGGACATTGGGACTGAAGCTTTCTTT.

This clonotype has ten or more counts. The chain combines TRBV10-3 with TRBJ2-5; 11 nucleotides line up with TRBD2. The junction had 6 bases not matched to a gene; V was cut back by 5 bases and J by 4 bases. CDR1 and CDR2 from the germline V gene are ENHRY and SYGVKD. CDR3 length: 15 residues. The CDR3 spells CAISLAGGPGETQYF. The CDR3 nucleotides read TGTGCCATCAGTTTAGCGGGAGGGCCGGGAGAGACCCAGTACTTC.